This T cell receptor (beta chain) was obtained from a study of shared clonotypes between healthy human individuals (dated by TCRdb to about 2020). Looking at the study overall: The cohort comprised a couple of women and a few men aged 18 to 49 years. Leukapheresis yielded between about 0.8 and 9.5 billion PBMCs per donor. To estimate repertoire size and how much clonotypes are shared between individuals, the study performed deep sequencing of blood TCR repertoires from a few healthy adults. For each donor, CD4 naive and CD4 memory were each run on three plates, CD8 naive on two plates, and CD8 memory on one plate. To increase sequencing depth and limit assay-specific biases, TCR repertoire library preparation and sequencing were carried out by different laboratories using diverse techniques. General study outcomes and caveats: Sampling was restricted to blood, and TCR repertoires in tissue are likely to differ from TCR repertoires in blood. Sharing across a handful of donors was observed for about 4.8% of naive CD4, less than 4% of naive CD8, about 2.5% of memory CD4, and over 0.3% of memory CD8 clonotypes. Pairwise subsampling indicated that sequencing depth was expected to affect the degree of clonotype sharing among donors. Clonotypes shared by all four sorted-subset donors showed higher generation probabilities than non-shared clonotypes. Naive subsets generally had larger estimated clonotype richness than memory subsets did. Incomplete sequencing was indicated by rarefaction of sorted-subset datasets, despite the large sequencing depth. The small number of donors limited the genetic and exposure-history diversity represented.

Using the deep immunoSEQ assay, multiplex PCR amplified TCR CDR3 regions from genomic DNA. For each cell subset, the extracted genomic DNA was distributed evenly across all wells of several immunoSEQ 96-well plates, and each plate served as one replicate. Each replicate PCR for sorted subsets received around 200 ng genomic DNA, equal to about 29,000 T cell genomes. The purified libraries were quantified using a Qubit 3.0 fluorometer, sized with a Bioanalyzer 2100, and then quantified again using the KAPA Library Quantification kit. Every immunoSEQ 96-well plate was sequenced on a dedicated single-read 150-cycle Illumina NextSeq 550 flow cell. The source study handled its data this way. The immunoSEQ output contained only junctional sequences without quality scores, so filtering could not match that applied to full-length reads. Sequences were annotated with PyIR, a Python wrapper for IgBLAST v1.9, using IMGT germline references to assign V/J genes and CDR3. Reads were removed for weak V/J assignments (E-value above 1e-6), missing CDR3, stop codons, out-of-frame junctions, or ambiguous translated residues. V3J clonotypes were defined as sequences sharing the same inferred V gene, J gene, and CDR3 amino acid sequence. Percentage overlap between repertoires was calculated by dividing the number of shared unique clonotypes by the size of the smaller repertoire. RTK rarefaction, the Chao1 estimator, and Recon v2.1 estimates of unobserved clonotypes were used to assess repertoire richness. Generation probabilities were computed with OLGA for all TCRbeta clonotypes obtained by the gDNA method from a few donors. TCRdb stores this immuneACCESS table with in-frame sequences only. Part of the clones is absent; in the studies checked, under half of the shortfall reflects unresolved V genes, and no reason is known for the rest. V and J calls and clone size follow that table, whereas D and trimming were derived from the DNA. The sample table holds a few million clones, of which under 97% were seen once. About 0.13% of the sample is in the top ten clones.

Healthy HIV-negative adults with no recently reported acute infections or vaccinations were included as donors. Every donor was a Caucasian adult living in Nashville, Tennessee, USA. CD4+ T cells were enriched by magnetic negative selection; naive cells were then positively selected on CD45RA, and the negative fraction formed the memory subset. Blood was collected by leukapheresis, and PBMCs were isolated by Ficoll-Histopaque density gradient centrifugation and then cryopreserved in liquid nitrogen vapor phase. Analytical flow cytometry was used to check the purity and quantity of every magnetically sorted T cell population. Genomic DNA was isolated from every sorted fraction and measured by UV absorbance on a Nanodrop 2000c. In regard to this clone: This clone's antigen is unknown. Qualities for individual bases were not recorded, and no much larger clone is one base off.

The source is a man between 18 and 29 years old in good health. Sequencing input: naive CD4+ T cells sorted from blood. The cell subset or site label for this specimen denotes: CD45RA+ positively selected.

The DNA reads as follows: TGCGCCAGCAGCCCCGGGTCGGCCGGTCGGTTCGCCGAGCAGTACTTC. This sequence encodes CASSPGSAGRFAEQYF. This sequence uses TRBV5-1 and TRBJ2-7; the D gene is not confidently resolved. Trimming costs V 4 bases and J 6 bases, and their ends lie 23 bases apart. The germline V gene sets CDR1 to SGHRS and CDR2 to YFSETQ. The CDR3 starts with the cysteine, ends with the phenylalanine, and has 16 residues. Only the CDR3 portion is preserved as DNA: 48 bases, with reading frame beginning at the first base.